This paragraph reports one T cell receptor beta chain. This sample stems from a study of blood T cell repertoires in COVID-19. In the study overall: Samples representing acute and convalescent COVID-19 were sourced from the United States, Italy and Spain. The analysed material was cDNA or gDNA that came from T cells, B-cell-depleted T cells, or PBMCs.

Libraries were prepared by immunoSEQ multiplex PCR; TCRdb keeps only in-frame clonotypes and omits some of them. The data show some 200,000 clones, around 85% seen once. Sequenced sample: peripheral blood. This sequence originates from a woman in her fifties or sixties with acute or convalescent COVID-19.

DNA for the CDR3: TGTGCCAGCAGCCGAGGACAGGGGATGAACACTGAAGCTTTCTTT. This sequence encodes CASSRGQGMNTEAFF. The chain employs TRBV6-5 and TRBJ1-1; 9 bases are a match to TRBD1. V was pared by 6 bases and J by 0 bases, with 5 bases of the junction left unmatched. This CDR3 region has 15 residues. CDR1 is MNHEY, CDR2 SVGAGI, per germline.